This paragraph reports one T cell receptor (beta chain). Its antigen is unidentified. A quantity of about 0.45 to 1 ug RNA underwent reverse transcription using random hexamers. The TCR beta CDR3 was amplified by immunoSEQ multiplex PCR across 54 Vbeta, 13 Jbeta. TCRdb re-called the immunoSEQ multiplex PCR reads with MiXCR, one entry per CDR3 protein. Here the sample spans about 76,000 distinct CDR3 sequences, about 94% being singletons. These data come from a study of CD8 T cells in Susac syndrome. Germline CDR1 DFQATT, CDR2 SNEGSKA (reference sequence). The V gene lost 0 bases and the J gene lost 5 bases, with 14 bases spanning the gap. The CDR3 runs to 15 residues. Whole-study results and caveats: Peak Susac CD8+ clonal expansion was seen in TEMRA cells and active patients. Total CD8+ and CD8+ TEMRA repertoires contained 15 to 20 and five Susac-specific public clones, respectively.

This TCR was sampled from a human donor with Susac syndrome. Sequencing was performed on CD8+ T cells from PBMCs. This rearrangement joins TRBV20-1 to TRBJ2-1; D call uncertain. The CDR3 region is CSARDYRLVHNEQFF. The CDR3 DNA is TGCAGTGCTAGAGATTACCGCCTAGTCCACAATGAGCAGTTCTTC.